Presented here are 7 T cell receptor beta chains from one specimen sequenced in a study of response to subunit inactivated influenza vaccine. TCRdb re-called the RT-PCR reads through MiXCR, storing one row per CDR3 protein. The table lists about 240,000 distinct CDR3 sequences, 10% to 15% of them singletons. Sequencing was performed on non-naive T cells sorted from PBMCs, taken 14 days before vaccination. The receptors stem from a man over 45 who received an inactivated influenza vaccine.

The rearrangement joins TRBV20-1 to TRBJ2-2; no definite D call. This CDR3 comprises 16 residues. In germline, CDR1 is DFQATT, CDR2 SNEGSKA (reference sequence). V lost 0 bases to trimming and J lost 1 base, with 12 bases between them. In DNA form, the CDR3 reads TGCAGTGCTAGAGATCCTAAGAGATGGAACACCGGGGAGCTGTTTTTT. Its protein product is CSARDPKRWNTGELFF.

This clonotype was recorded many times. The chain carries TRBV4-3 and TRBJ2-5; D unclear. Trimming shortened V by 3 bases and J by 1 base, and 6 bases separated the two germline ends. Looked up from germline, CDR1 is LGHNA and CDR2 is YSLEER. CDR3 size: 13 residues. As DNA, the CDR3 is TGCGCCAGCAGCCAGGCAGCCCAAGAGACCCAGTACTTC. Translation gives CASSQAAQETQYF.

This clonotype was observed at least ten times. The chain has TRBV2 and TRBJ2-3, with D hard to call. CDR1 SNHLY and CDR2 FYNNEI come from the germline V gene. Trimming removed 1 base from V and 2 bases from J, with 7 bases in between. The CDR3 totals 14 residues. CDR3 nucleotides: TGTGCCAGCAGTGAAGTTCTATTCACAGATACGCAGTATTTT. Encoded protein: CASSEVLFTDTQYF.

This clonotype has a count of ten or more. This chain joins TRBV7-9 and TRBJ1-3; tentative D call: TRBD1 (6 bases). The length of the CDR3 is 17 residues. Germline-derived CDR1 and CDR2 are SEHNR and FQNEAQ (reference sequence). Trimming pared 5 bases from V and 2 bases from J, leaving 19 bases between. The CDR3, as DNA: TGTGCCAGCAGCGGAGGGGGACAATACTATACTGGAAACACCATATATTTT. Translation gives CASSGGGQYYTGNTIYF.

To note about this clonotype: This may stem from a read error, because a much larger clone lies one nucleotide away. The CDR3 DNA is TGCGCCAGCAGCCAACAGGTGCGGGGAACGACTTCTGGGGCCAACGTCCTGACTTTC. This codes for CASSQQVRGTTSGANVLTF. The rearrangement links TRBV4-3 to TRBJ2-6; D may be TRBD2 (6 bases). This CDR3 is built from 19 residues. CDR1 and CDR2 from the germline V gene are LGHNA and YSLEER. Trimming took off 2 bases at V and 1 base at J, with 18 bases between the two ends.

The V call is TRBV7-2, the J call TRBJ2-4, with D possibly TRBD2 on 6 matching bases. The ends were cut back, 5 bases at V and 3 bases at J, with 17 bases in the middle. The CDR3 sequence is 16 residues long. The germline V gene has CDR1 SGHTA and CDR2 FQGNSA. CDR3 nucleotide sequence: TGTGCCAGCAGCGCCGGCGGGGTTTGGGTCAAAAACATTCAGTACTTC. It codes for CASSAGGVWVKNIQYF.

The chain links TRBV5-1 to TRBJ1-2; no reliable D call. CDR3 length equals 15 residues. Germline CDR1 and CDR2: SGHRS and YFSETQ. Trimming cost V 0 bases and J 5 bases, with 14 bases left between them. The CDR3 is CASSLVGNPLYGYTF. The CDR3 DNA reads as TGCGCCAGCAGCTTGGTAGGAAATCCCCTTTATGGCTACACCTTC.